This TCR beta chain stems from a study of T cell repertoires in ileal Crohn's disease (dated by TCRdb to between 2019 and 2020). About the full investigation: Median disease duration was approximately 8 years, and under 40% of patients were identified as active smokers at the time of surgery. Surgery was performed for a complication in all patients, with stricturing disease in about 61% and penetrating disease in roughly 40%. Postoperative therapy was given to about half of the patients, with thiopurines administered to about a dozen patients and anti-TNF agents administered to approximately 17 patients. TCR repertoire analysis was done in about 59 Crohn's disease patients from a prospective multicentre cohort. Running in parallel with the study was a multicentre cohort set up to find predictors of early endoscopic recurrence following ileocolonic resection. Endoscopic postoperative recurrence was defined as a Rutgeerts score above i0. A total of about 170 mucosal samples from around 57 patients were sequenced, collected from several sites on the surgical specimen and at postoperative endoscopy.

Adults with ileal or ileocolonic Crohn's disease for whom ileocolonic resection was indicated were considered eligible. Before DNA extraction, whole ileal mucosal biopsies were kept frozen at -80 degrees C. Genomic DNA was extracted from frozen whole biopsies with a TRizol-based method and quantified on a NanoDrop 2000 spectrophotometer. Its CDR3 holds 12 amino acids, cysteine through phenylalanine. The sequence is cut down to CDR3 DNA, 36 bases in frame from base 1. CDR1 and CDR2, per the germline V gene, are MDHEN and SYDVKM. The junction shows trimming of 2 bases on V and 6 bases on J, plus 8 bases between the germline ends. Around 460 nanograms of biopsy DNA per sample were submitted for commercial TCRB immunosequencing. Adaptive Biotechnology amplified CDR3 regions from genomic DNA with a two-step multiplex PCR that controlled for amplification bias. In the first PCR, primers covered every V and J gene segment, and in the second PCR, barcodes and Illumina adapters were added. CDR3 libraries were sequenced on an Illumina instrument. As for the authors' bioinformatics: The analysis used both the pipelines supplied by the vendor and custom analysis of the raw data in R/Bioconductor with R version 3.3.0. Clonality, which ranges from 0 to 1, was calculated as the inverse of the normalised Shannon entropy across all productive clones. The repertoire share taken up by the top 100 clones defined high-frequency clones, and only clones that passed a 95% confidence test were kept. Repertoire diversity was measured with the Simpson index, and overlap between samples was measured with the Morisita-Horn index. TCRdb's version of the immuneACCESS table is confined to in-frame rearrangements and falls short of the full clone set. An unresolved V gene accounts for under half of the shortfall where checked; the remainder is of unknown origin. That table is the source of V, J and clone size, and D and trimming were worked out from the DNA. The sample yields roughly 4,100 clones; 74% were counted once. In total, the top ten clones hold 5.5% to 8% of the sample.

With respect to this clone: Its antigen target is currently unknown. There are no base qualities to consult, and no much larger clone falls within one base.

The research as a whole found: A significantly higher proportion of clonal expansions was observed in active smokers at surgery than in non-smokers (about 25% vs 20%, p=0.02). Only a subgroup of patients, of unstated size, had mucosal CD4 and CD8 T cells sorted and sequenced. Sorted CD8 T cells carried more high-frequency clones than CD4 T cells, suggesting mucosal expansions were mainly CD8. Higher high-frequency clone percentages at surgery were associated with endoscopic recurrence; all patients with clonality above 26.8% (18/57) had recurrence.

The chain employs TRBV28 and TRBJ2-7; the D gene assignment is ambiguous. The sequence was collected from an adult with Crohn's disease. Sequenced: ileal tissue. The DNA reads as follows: TGTGCCAGCAGTTTAAGAAAACTCGAGCAGTACTTC. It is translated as CASSLRKLEQYF.